This T cell receptor (beta chain) comes out of a study of T cell responses to AZD1222 COVID-19 vaccine. For the study at large: Pooling covered second doses at about 4 or about 12 weeks.

The table came from immunoSEQ multiplex PCR; TCRdb's copy has only in-frame clones and leaves some out. The sample carries around 110,000 clones, 88% recorded once. V lost 1 base and J lost 1; bases outside the gene matches: 2. This CDR3 spans 15 amino acids. The V gene's germline CDR1 is MGHDK and CDR2 SYGVNS. V usage is TRBV25-1 and J usage is TRBJ2-3, with TRBD1 matching 7 bases. Material: peripheral blood, obtained on day 0 of AZD1222 vaccination. The TCR comes from an adult in good health. CDR3: CASSESGTGTDTQYF. DNA of the CDR3: TGTGCCAGCAGTGAATCTGGGACAGGCACAGATACGCAGTATTTT.